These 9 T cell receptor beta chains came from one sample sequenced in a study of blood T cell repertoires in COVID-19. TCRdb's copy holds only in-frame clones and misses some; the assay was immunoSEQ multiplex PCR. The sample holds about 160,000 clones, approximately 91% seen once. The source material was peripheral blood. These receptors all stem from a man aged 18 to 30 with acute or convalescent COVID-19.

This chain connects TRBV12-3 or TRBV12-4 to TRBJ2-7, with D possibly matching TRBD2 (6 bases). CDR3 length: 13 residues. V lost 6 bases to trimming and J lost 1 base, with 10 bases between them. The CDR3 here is CASRAGTSYEQYF. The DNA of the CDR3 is TGTGCCAGCAGAGCCGGGACTTCCTACGAGCAGTACTTC.

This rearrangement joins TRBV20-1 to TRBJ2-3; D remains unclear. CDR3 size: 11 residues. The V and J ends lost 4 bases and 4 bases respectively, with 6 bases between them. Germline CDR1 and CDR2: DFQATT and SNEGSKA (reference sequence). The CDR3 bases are TGCAGTGCTATGTTCTCAGATACGCAGTATTTT. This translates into CSAMFSDTQYF.

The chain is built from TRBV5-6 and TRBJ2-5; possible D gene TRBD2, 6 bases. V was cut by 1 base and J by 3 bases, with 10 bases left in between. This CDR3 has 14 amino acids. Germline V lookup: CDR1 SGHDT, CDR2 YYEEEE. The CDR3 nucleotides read TGTGCCAGCAGCTTGCTCTGGGGGGAAGAGACCCAGTACTTC. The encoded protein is CASSLLWGEETQYF.

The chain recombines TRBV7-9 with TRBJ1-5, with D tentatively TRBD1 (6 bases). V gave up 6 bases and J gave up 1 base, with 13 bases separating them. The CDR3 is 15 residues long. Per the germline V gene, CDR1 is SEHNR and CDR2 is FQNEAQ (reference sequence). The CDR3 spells CASSHSTGSNQPQHF. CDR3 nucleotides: TGTGCCAGCAGTCATTCTACAGGGAGCAATCAGCCCCAGCATTTT.

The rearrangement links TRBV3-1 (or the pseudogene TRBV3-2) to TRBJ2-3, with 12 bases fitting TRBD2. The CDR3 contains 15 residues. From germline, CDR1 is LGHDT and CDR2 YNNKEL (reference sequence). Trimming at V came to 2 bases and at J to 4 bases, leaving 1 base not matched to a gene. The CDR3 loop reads CASSQLAGGPDTQYF. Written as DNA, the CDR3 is TGTGCCAGCAGCCAACTAGCGGGGGGGCCAGATACGCAGTATTTT.

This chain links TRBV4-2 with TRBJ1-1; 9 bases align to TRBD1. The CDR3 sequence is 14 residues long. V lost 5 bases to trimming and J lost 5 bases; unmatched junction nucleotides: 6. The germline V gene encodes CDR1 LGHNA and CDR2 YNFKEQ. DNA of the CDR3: TGTGCCAGCAGCTTCCGGGACAGGGCAACTGAAGCTTTCTTT. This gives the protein CASSFRDRATEAFF.

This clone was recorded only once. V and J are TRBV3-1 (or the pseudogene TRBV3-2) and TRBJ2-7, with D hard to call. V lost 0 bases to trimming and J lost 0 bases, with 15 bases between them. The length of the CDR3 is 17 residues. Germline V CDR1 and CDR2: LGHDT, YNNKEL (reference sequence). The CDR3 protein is CASSQESTSASSYEQYF. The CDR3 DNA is TGTGCCAGCAGCCAAGAGTCAACAAGCGCCTCCTCCTACGAGCAGTACTTC.

As DNA, the CDR3 is TGTGCCAGCAGTTACCCGCGGGACCTGAACACTGAAGCTTTCTTT. As protein: CASSYPRDLNTEAFF. The chain joins TRBV6-6 to TRBJ1-1; D perhaps matches TRBD1 (5 bases). The germline gives CDR1 MNHNY, CDR2 SVGAGI (reference sequence). Trimming took off 2 bases at V and 0 bases at J, with 10 bases between the two ends. This CDR3 is 15 amino acids long.

The CDR3 loop is CASSLASSTRGGHNSPLHF. DNA for the CDR3: TGTGCCAGCAGCTTAGCATCGTCCACCAGGGGCGGGCATAATTCACCCCTCCACTTT. The chain has TRBV7-9 and TRBJ1-6, with a possible D match to TRBD1 (6 bases). The CDR3 is made up of 19 amino acids. V was trimmed by 0 bases and J by 5 bases, leaving 20 bases between them. The V gene's germline CDR1 is SEHNR and CDR2 FQNEAQ (reference sequence).